These T cell receptor beta chains were read from a single sample in a study of early T cells in non-severe SARS-CoV-2 infection. TCRdb recomputed calls from the 5' RACE reads with MiXCR, one row per CDR3 protein. The data hold about 64,000 distinct CDR3 sequences, with approximately 9.2% observed a single time. This material consisted of whole blood, taken at baseline. These receptor sequences come from an adult who was a healthcare worker with PCR-confirmed SARS-CoV-2 infection or an uninfected control (not recorded which). CDR3s include the opening cysteine and the closing phenylalanine or tryptophan. The D gene is left open where the match is weak. Rows may omit the clone size; those that give it use once, few, many or a size class.

>TRBV5-1|.|few|TRBJ2-5
TGCGCCAGCAGCTTGGCCGGGGGCCCAGAGACCCAGTACTTC
CASSLAGGPETQYF
>TRBV19|.|few|TRBJ2-2
TGTGCCAGTAGTATAGATCGTGAGGGACTGGACACCGGGGAGCTGTTTTTT
CASSIDREGLDTGELFF
>TRBV3-1|TRBD2|few|TRBJ2-1
TGTGCCAGCAGCCAAGTACAGCTAGCGGGCACACGGATCCTCTACAATGAGCAGTTCTTC
CASSQVQLAGTRILYNEQFF
>TRBV12-3/TRBV12-4|TRBD2|many|TRBJ2-4
TGTGCCAGCAGCCCGGGACTAAAAAACATTCAGTACTTC
CASSPGLKNIQYF
>TRBV12-3/TRBV12-4|.|few|TRBJ2-7
TGTGCCAGCAGTTCCGGACGAGGGGCCTACGAGCAGTACTTC
CASSSGRGAYEQYF
>TRBV7-6|.|many|TRBJ2-5
TGTGCCAGCAGCTCCCGAGAGACAGAGACCCAGTACTTC
CASSSRETETQYF
>TRBV5-1|TRBD1|.|TRBJ1-1
TGCGCCAGCAGGTGGGACAGGGGCACTGAAGCTTTCTTT
CASRWDRGTEAFF
>TRBV7-8|.|many|TRBJ2-2
TGTGCCAGCTCCACCAGACGGCGGGTAAACACCGAGGAGCTGTTTTTT
CASSTRRRVNTEELFF
>TRBV11-2|.|.|TRBJ2-7
TGTGCCAGCAGCTTAAGGAGCACAGGTCCCTACGAGCAGTACTTC
CASSLRSTGPYEQYF
>TRBV3-1|TRBD1|many|TRBJ1-1
TGTGCCAGCAGCCGGGCAGGGGGCATAGCTTTCTTT
CASSRAGGIAFF
>TRBV5-1|TRBD2|many|TRBJ2-1
TGCGCCAGCAGCTTGGAACTAGCGGGAGTTGGAGACAATGAGCAGTTCTTC
CASSLELAGVGDNEQFF
>TRBV24-1|.|.|TRBJ1-5
TGTGCCACCAGTGATACTGCCCATAGCAATCAGCCCCAGCATTTT
CATSDTAHSNQPQHF
>TRBV4-2|.|few|TRBJ2-7
TGTGCCAGCAGCCAAGTCATGGGACATACCTACGAGCAGTACTTC
CASSQVMGHTYEQYF
>TRBV20-1|.|.|TRBJ1-3
TGCAGTGCTAGCCCAGGGAATCCCATTGGAAACACCATATATTTT
CSASPGNPIGNTIYF
>TRBV3-1|.|few|TRBJ1-4
TGTGCCAGCAGCTACCATGGAGGAAATGAAAAACTGTTTTTT
CASSYHGGNEKLFF
>TRBV18|TRBD2|few|TRBJ2-7
TGTGCCAGCTCACCACCCCTAGCGGGAGCTAGCGAGCAGTACTTC
CASSPPLAGASEQYF
>TRBV24-1|.|many|TRBJ2-3
TGTGCCACCAGTGGAGGGGGGAGCACAGATACGCAGTATTTT
CATSGGGSTDTQYF
>TRBV12-3/TRBV12-4|.|once|TRBJ2-3
TGTGCCAGCACCGGGCAGGGATCAGATACGCAGTATTTT
CASTGQGSDTQYF
>TRBV6-2/TRBV6-3|TRBD2|few|TRBJ2-1
TGTGCCAGCAGTTACTCTGGACTAGCGGGAAAAGGTGAGCAGTTCTTC
CASSYSGLAGKGEQFF
>TRBV2|TRBD2|.|TRBJ2-1
TGTGCCAGCAAGCGGGAGGGCTACAATGAGCAGTTCTTC
CASKREGYNEQFF
>TRBV5-4|.|.|TRBJ2-3
TGTGCCAGCAGCTTGGCCGGTCTAGGGCGGGCGACAGATACGCAGTATTTT
CASSLAGLGRATDTQYF
>TRBV7-8|.|.|TRBJ2-5
TGTGCCAGCAGCTTAGTTGTGGCCGGGGAAGGGACCCAGTACTTC
CASSLVVAGEGTQYF
>TRBV5-6|.|few|TRBJ1-1
TGTGCCAGCAGCTTCTCTGAAATGAACACTGAAGCTTTCTTT
CASSFSEMNTEAFF
>TRBV2|.|many|TRBJ2-5
TGTGCCAGCAGTGACCACGAGACCCAGTACTTC
CASSDHETQYF
>TRBV6-1|TRBD1|few|TRBJ1-2
TGTGCCAGCAGGACAGGGGATCTGGGGGGCTACACCTTC
CASRTGDLGGYTF
>TRBV6-6|.|few|TRBJ2-3
TGTGCCAGCAGTTACGGGTCTATCTCTAGCACAGATACGCAGTATTTT
CASSYGSISSTDTQYF
>TRBV29-1|TRBD2|few|TRBJ2-1
TGCAGCGTTGAAGTCCGACTAGCGGGTCAACTGGGCTCCTACAATGAGCAGTTCTTC
CSVEVRLAGQLGSYNEQFF
>TRBV11-2|.|few|TRBJ2-3
TGTGCCAGCAGCTTAGTAGGGAACGCAGATACGCAGTATTTT
CASSLVGNADTQYF
>TRBV7-9|.|.|TRBJ2-7
TGTGCCAGCAGCTCACCCCCCGGGCAGGGGAATACGGACGAGCAGTACTTC
CASSSPPGQGNTDEQYF
>TRBV7-3|.|many|TRBJ1-2
TGTGCCAGCAGCTTGATCCGCCCAGGGACGTGGTTTTTTAGCTATGGCTACACCTTC
CASSLIRPGTWFFSYGYTF
>TRBV18|TRBD2|.|TRBJ2-1
TGTGCCAGCTCACCTAGCGGGAGGTTGAGCTCCTACAATGAGCAGTTCTTC
CASSPSGRLSSYNEQFF
>TRBV24-1|.|.|TRBJ2-1
TGTGCCACCAGTGATGGTAGGGCCTTCAATGAGCAGTTCTTC
CATSDGRAFNEQFF
>TRBV19|.|.|TRBJ1-2
TGTGCCAGTAGTACCAGGGACGGACTCTTCTATGGCTACACCTTC
CASSTRDGLFYGYTF
>TRBV6-6|.|few|TRBJ2-1
TGTGCCAGCAGTTACTCAGCGGGCAACTACAATGAGCAGTTCTTC
CASSYSAGNYNEQFF
>TRBV6-2/TRBV6-3|TRBD2|.|TRBJ2-3
TGTGCCAGCAGCCAAGCGGGAGTTCTCACAGATACGCAGTATTTT
CASSQAGVLTDTQYF
>TRBV11-2|TRBD2|few|TRBJ2-1
TGTGCCAGCAGCGCCGGATTAGCGGGAGCTAGAGAGCAGTTCTTC
CASSAGLAGAREQFF
>TRBV7-9|TRBD2|few|TRBJ2-1
TGTGCCAGCAGCTTAGCAGCGGGGATCTTCGGTGAGCAGTTCTTC
CASSLAAGIFGEQFF
>TRBV5-1|.|few|TRBJ2-3
TGCGCCAGCAGCTTATACAGTCGGCCAGATACGCAGTATTTT
CASSLYSRPDTQYF
>TRBV16|.|.|TRBJ2-1
TGTGCCAGCAGTCGTTACTCCTACAATGAGCAGTTCTTC
CASSRYSYNEQFF
>TRBV3-1|.|few|TRBJ1-2
TGTGCCAGCAGCCAAACCGCAGGGGCCTATGGCTACACCTTC
CASSQTAGAYGYTF
>TRBV7-3|TRBD2|many|TRBJ2-3
TGTGCCAGCAGCTTTCTCGGGACTAGCAATGGAGATACGCAGTATTTT
CASSFLGTSNGDTQYF